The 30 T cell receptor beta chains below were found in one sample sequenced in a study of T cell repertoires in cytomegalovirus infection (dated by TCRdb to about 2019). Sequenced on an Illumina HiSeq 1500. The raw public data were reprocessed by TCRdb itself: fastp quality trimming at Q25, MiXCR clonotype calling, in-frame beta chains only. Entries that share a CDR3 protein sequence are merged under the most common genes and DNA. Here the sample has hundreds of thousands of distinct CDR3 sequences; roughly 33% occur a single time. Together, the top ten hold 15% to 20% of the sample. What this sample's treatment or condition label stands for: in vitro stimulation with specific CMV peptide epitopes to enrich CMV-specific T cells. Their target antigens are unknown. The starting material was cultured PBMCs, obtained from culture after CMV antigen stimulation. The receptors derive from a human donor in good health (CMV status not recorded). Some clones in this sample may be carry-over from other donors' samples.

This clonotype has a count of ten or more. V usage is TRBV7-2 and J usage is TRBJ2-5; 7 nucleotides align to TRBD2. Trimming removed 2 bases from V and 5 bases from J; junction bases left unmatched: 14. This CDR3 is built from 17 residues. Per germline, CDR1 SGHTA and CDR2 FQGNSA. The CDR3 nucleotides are TGTGCCAGCAGCTTATTGTCCCAGCGGGGTCTGGGGGAGACCCAGTACTTC. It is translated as CASSLLSQRGLGETQYF.

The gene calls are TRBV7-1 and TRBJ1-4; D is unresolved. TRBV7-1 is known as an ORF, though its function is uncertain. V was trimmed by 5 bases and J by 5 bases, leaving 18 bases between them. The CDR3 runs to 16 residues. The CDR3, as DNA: TGTGCCAGCAGCCGGCATTTGACGGGGAAAAATGAAAAACTGTTTTTT. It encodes CASSRHLTGKNEKLFF.

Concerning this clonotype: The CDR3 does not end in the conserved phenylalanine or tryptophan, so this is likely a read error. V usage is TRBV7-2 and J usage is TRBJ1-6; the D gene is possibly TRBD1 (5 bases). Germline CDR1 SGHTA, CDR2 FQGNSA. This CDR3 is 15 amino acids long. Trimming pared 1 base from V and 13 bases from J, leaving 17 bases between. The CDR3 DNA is TGTGCCAGCAGCTTAGATTATACAGGCAAGGGTCCCCTCCACTCT. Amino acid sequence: CASSLDYTGKGPLHS.

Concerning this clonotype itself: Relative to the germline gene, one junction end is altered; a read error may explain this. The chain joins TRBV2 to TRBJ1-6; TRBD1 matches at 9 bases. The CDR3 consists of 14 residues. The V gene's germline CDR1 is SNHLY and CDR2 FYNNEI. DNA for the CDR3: TGTGCCAGCAGTTTCGGACAGGGGTTTTCAACCCTCCACTTT. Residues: CASSFGQGFSTLHF.

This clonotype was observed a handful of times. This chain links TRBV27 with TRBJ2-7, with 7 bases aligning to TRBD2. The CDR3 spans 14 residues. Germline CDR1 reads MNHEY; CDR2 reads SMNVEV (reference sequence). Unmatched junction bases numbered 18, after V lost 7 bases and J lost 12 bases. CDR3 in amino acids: CASTRAGPRGCPYF. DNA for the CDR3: TGTGCCAGCACCCGGGCCGGCCCGCGGGGGTGTCCGTACTTC.

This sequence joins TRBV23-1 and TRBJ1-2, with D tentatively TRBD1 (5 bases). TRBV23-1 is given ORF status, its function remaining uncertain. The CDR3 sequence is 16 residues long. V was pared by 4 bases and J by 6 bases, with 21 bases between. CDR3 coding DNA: TGCGCCAGCAGTCTAAGGGAGGCCGGCAGGGTGGATGGCTACACCTTC. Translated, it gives CASSLREAGRVDGYTF.

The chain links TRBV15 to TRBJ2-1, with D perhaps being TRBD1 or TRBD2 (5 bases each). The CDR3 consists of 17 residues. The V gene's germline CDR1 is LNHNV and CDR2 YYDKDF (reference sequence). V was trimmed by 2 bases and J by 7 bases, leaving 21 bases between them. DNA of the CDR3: TGTGCCACCAGCAGACTAGTCGGGACCCTCCTCGGAAATGAGCAGTTCTTC. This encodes CATSRLVGTLLGNEQFF.

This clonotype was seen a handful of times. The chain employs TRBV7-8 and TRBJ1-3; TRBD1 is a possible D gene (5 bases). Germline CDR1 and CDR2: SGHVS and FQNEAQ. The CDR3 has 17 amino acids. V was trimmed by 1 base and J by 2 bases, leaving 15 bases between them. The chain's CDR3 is CASSLGRQRMTGNTIYF. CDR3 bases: TGTGCCAGCAGCTTAGGAAGACAGAGAATGACTGGAAACACCATATATTTT.

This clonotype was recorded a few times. The CDR3 loop reads CASSRHSSNTEAFF. The CDR3 DNA is TGTGCCAGCAGCAGACACAGCAGTAACACTGAAGCTTTCTTT. The chain carries TRBV11-2 and TRBJ1-1; D is ambiguous. Trimming cost V 5 bases and J 2 bases, with 12 bases left between them. The CDR3 consists of 14 residues. Germline CDR1 reads SGHAT; CDR2 reads FQNNGV.

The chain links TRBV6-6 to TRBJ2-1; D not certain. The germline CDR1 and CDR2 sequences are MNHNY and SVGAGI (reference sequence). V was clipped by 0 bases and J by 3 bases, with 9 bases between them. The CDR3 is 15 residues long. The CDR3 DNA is TGTGCCAGCAGTTACTCGAAAGGGTACTACAATGAGCAGTTCTTC. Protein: CASSYSKGYYNEQFF.

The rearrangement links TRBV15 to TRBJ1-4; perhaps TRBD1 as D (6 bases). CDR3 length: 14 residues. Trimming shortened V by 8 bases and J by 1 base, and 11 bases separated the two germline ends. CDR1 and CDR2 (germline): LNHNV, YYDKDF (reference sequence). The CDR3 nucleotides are TGTGCCACCGCCTCAGGGGAAACTAATGAAAAACTGTTTTTT. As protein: CATASGETNEKLFF.

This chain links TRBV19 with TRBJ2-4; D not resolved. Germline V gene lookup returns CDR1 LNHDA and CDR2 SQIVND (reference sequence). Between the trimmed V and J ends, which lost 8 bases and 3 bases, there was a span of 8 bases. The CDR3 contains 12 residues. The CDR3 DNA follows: TGTGCCAGTGGGCTGGACAAAAACATTCAGTACTTC. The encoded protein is CASGLDKNIQYF.

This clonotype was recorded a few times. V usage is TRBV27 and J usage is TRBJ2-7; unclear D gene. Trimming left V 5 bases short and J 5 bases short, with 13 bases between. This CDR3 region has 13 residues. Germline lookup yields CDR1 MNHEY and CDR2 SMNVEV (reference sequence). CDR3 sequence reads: CASSIRVRDEQYF. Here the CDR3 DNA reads TGTGCCAGCAGTATTCGGGTACGGGACGAGCAGTACTTC.

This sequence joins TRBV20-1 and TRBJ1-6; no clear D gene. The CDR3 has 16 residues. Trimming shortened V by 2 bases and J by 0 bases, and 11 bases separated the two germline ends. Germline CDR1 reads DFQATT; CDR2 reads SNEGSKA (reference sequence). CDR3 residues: CSARTGPSSYNSPLHF. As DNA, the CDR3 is TGCAGTGCTAGAACCGGGCCCAGCTCCTATAATTCACCCCTCCACTTT.

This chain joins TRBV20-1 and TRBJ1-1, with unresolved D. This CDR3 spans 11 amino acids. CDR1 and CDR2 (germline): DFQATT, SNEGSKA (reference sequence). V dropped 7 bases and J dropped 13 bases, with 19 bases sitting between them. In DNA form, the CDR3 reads TGCAGTGTTAGGGATTCATGGTCTGGTTTCTTT. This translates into CSVRDSWSGFF.

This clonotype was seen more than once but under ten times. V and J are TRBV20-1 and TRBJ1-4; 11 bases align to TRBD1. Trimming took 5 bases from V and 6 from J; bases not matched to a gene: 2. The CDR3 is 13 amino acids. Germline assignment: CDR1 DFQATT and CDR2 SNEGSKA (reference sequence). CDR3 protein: CSAWTGGDEKLFF. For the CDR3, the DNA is TGCAGTGCTTGGACAGGGGGCGATGAAAAACTGTTTTTT.

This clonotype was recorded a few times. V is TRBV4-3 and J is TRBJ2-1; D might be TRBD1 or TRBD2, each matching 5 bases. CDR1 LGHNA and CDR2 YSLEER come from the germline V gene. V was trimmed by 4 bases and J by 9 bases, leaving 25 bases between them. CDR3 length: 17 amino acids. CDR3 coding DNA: TGCGCCAGCAGCCTCACCCCGCCGGGACCATCAAGGGGTGAGCAGTTCTTC. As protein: CASSLTPPGPSRGEQFF.

The CDR3 protein is CASSLARLYEQYF. For the CDR3, the DNA is TGTGCCAGCAGCTTAGCCAGGCTTTACGAGCAGTACTTC. The chain employs TRBV7-8 and TRBJ2-7; D gene unclear. V lost 0 bases, J lost 4 bases, and 7 bases lay in between. From germline, CDR1 is SGHVS and CDR2 FQNEAQ. This CDR3 spans 13 amino acids.

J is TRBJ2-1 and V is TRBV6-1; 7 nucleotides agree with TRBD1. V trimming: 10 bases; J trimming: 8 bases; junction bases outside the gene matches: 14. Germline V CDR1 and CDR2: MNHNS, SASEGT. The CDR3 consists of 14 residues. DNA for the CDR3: TGTGCCACTCGGACAGGAATATCCTCGGATGAGCAGTTCTTC. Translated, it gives CATRTGISSDEQFF.

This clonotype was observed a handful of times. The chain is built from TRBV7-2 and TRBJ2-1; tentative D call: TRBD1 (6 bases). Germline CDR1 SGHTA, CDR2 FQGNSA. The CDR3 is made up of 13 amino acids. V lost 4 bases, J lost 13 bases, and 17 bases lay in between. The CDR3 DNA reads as TGTGCCAGCAGCTCCACTCTTGACAGGATTCAGTTCTTC. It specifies CASSSTLDRIQFF.

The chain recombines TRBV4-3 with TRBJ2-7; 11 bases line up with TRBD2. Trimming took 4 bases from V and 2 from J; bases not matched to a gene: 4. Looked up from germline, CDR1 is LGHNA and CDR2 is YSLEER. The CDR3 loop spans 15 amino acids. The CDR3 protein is CASSRVAGGPYEQYF. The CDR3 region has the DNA TGCGCCAGCAGCCGAGTAGCGGGAGGGCCCTACGAGCAGTACTTC.

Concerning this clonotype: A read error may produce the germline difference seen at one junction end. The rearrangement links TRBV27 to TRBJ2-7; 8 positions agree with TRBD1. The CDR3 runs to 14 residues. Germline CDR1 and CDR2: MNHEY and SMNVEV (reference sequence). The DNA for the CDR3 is TGTGCCAGCAGTTTATCTGGGACGAGGACAGGGCTCAGCTTC. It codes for CASSLSGTRTGLSF.

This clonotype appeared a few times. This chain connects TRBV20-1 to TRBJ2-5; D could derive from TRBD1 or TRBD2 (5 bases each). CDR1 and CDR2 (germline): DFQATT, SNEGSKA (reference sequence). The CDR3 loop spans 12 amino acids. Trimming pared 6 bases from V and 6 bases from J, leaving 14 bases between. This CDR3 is CSAEGPGQTQYF. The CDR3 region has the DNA TGCAGTGCAGAGGGGCCTGGCCAGACCCAGTACTTC.

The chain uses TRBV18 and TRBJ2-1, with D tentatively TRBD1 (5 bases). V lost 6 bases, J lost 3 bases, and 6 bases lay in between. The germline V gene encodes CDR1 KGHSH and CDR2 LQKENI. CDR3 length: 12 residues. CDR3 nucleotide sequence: TGTGCCAGCTCGGACATCTACAATGAGCAGTTCTTC. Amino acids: CASSDIYNEQFF.

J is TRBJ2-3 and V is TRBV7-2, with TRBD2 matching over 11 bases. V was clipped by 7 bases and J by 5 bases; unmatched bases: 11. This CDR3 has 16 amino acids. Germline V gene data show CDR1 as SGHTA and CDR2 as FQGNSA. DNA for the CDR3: TGTGCCAGCATATACGCTAGCGGGAGGATAAAAGATACGCAGTATTTT. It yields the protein CASIYASGRIKDTQYF.

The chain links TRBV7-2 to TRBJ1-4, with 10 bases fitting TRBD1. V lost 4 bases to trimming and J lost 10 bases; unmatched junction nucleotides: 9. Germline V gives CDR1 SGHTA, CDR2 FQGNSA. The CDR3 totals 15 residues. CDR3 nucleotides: TGTGCCAGCAGCTACCAGACCGGGACAGGGGTAAAACTGTTTTTT. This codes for CASSYQTGTGVKLFF.

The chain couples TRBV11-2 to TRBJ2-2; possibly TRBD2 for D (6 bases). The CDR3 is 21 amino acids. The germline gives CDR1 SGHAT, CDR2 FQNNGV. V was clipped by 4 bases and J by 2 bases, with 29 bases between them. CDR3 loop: CASSSWSGSGGDWGNTGELFF. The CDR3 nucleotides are TGTGCCAGCAGCTCGTGGTCTGGTAGCGGCGGAGATTGGGGAAACACCGGGGAGCTGTTTTTT.

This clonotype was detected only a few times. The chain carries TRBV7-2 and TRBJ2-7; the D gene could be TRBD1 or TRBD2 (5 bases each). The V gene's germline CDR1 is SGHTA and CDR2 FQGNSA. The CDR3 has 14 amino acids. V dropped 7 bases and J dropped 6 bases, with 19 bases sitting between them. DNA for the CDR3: TGTGCCAGCACCGAGGGGACCGTATCTTTCGAGCAGTACTTC. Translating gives CASTEGTVSFEQYF.

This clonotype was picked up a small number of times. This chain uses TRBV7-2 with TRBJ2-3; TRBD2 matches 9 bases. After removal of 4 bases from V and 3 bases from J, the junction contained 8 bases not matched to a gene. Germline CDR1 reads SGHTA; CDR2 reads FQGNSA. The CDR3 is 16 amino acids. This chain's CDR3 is CASSSAGLAYTDTQYF. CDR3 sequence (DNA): TGTGCCAGCAGCTCCGCGGGACTAGCCTATACAGATACGCAGTATTTT.

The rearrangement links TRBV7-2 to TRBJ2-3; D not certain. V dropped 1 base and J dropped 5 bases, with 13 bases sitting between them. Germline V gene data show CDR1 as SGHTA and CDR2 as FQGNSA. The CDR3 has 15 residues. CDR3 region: CASSLVIPMGDTQYF. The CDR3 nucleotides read TGTGCCAGCAGCTTAGTTATTCCGATGGGAGATACGCAGTATTTT.